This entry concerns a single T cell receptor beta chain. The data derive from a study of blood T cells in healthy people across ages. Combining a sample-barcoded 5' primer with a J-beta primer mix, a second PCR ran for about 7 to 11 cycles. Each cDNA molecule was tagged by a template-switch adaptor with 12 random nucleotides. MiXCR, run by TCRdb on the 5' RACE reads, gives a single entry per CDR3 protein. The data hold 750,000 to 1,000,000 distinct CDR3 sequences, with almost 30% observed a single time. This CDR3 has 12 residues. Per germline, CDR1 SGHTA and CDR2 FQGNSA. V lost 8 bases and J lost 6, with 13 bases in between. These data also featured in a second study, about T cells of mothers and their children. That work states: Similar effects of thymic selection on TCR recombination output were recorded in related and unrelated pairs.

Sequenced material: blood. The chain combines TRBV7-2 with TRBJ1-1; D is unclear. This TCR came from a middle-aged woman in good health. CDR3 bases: TGTGCCAGCGGACCGGCCCGGCCTGAAGCTTTCTTT. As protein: CASGPARPEAFF.